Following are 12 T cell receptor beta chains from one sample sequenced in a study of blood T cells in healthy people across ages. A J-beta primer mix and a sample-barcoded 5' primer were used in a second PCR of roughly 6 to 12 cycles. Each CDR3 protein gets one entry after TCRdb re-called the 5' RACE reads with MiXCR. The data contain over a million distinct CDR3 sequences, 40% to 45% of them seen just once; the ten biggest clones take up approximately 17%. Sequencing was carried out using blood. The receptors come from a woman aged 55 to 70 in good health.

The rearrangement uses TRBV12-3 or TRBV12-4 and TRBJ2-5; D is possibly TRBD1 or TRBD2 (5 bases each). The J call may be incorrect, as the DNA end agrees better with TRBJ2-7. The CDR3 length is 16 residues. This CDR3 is CASSFSSVLRGYEQYF. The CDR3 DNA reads TGTGCCAGCAGTTTTAGTTCGGTGTTGAGGGGCTACGAGCAGTACTTC.

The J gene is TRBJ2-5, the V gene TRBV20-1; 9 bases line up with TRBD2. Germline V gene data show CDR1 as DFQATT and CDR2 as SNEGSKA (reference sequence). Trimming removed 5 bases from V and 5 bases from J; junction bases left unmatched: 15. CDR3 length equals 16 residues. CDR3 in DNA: TGCAGTGCTCGTCTCCTAGCGGGAAGACAGGGCGAGACCCAGTACTTC. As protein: CSARLLAGRQGETQYF.

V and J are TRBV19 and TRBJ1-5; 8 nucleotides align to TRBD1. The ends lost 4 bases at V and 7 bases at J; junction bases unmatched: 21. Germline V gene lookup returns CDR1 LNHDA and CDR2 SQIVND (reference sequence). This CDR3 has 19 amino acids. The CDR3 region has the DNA TGTGCCAGTAGTACCAGGACAGGGTCTCTGGAGGTGCCGACACAGCCCCAGCATTTT. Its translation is CASSTRTGSLEVPTQPQHF.

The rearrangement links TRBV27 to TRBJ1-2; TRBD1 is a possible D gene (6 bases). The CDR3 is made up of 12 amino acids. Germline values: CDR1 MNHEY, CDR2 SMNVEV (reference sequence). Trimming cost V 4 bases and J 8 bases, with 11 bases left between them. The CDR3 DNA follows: TGTGCCAGCAGTTCAGGGGCTGGAGGCTACACCTTC. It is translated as CASSSGAGGYTF.

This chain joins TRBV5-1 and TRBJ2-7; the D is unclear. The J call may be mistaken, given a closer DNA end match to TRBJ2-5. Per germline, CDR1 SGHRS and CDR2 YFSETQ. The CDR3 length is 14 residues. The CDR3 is CASSLVHPEETQYF. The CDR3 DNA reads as TGCGCCAGCAGCTTGGTTCATCCGGAGGAGACCCAGTACTTC.

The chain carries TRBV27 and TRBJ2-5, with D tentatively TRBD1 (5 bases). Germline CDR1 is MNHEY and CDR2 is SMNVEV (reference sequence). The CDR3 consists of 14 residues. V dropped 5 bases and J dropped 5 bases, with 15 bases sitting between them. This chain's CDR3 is CASSPRVGVETQYF. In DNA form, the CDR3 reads TGTGCCAGCAGTCCTCGTGTAGGGGTCGAGACCCAGTACTTC.

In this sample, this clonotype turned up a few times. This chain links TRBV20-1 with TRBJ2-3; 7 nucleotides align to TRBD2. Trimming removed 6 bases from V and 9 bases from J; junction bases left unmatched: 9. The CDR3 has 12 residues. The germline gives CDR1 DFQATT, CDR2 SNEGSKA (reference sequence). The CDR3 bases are TGCAGTGCAACACTCGGACTAGGGACGCAGTATTTT. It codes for CSATLGLGTQYF.

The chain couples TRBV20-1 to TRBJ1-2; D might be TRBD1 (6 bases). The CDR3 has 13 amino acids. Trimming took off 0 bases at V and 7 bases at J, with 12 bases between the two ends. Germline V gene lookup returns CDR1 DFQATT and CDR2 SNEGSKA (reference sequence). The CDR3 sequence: CSARERGAGGYTF. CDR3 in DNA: TGCAGTGCTAGAGAAAGGGGGGCGGGTGGCTACACCTTC.

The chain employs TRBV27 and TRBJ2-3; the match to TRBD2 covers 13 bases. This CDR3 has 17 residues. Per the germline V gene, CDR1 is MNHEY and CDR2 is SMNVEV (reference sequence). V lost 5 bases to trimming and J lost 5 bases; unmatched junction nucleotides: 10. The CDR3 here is CASSPLGTSGIQDTQYF. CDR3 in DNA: TGTGCCAGCAGTCCCCTCGGGACTAGCGGGATACAAGATACGCAGTATTTT.

CDR3 DNA sequence: TGTGCCACGGGACAAACTATCTACGAGCAGTACTTC. It yields the protein CATGQTIYEQYF. The J gene is TRBJ2-7, the V gene TRBV27, with a tentative D call TRBD1 (6 bases). V shed 10 bases and J shed 3 bases, with 13 bases lying between them. CDR1 is MNHEY and CDR2 is SMNVEV in the germline V gene (reference sequence). The CDR3 has 12 residues.

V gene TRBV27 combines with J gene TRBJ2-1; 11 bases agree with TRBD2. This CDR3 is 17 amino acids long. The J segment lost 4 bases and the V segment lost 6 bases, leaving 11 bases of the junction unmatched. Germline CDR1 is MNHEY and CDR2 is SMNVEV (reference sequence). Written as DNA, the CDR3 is TGTGCCAGCAGCCCCACCCCGGGACTAGCGGAATACAATGAGCAGTTCTTC. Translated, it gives CASSPTPGLAEYNEQFF.

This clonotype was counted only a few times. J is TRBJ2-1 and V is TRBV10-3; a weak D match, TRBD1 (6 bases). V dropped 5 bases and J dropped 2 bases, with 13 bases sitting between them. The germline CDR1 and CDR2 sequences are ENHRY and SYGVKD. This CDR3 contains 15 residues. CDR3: CAISRPRGTYNEQFF. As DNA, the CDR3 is TGTGCCATCAGTAGACCCAGGGGCACCTACAATGAGCAGTTCTTC.